The sample holds one count of the clone carrying this T cell receptor (beta chain). The cohort comprised adults aged 18 to 89 years residing in around 25 US areas. Symptom resolution, clearance, or two negative PCRs marked donors in Cohort 3 as recovered. This entry belongs to a study of blood T cell repertoires in COVID-19. Study details: Spain, Italy and the United States supplied samples that represented acute and convalescent COVID-19. From T cells, B-cell-depleted T cells, or PBMCs came the material, which was cDNA or gDNA.

The trim removed 7 bases at V and 5 bases at J, leaving 3 bases unmatched. Germline assignment: CDR1 MRHNA and CDR2 SNTAGT. CDR3 length equals 14 residues. Produced via immunoSEQ multiplex PCR; TCRdb's table is partial and in-frame only. The sample yields 150,000 to 200,000 clones, approximately 80% seen once. What was sequenced was PBMCs or T cells enriched from blood (not recorded which). This receptor was taken from a man between 35 and 55 years old who had recovered from COVID-19. The chain couples TRBV6-4 to TRBJ2-1, with TRBD2 matching 12 bases. In DNA, the CDR3 is TGTGCCAGCACTAGCGGGGGGGCAGACAATGAGCAGTTCTTC. Its translation is CASTSGGADNEQFF.